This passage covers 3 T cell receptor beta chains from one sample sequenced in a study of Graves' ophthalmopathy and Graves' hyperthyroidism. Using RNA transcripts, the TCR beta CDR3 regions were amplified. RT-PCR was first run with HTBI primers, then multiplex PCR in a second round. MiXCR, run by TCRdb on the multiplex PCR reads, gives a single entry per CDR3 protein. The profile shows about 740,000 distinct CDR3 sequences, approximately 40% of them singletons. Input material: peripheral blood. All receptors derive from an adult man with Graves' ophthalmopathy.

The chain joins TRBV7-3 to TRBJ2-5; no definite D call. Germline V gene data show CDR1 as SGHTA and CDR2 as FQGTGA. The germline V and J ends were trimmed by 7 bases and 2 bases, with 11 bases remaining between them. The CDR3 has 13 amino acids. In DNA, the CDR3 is TGTGCCAGCAATCCAGGTTCTCAAGAGACCCAGTACTTC. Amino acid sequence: CASNPGSQETQYF.

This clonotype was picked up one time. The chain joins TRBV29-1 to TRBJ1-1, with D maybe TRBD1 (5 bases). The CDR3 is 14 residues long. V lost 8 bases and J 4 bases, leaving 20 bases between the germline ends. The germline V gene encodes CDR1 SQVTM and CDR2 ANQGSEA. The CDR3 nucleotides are TGCAGCACCAGGACCCAGGGCGGCGGCACTGAAGCTTTCTTT. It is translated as CSTRTQGGGTEAFF. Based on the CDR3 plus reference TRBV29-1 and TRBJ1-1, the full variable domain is SAVISQKPSRDICQRGTSLTIQCQVDSQVTMMFWYRQQPGQSLTLIATANQGSEATYESGFVIDKFPISRPNLTFSTLTVSNMSPEDSSIYLCSTRTQGGGTEAFFGQGTRLTVV.

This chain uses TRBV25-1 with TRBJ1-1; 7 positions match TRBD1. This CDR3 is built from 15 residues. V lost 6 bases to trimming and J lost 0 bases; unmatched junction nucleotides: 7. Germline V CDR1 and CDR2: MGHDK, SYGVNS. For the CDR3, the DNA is TGTGCCAGCAGGCCTACAGGGGTCTTGAACACTGAAGCTTTCTTT. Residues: CASRPTGVLNTEAFF.